The 7 T cell receptor beta chains presented below share a single source sample, sequenced in a study of T cell responses to AZD1222 COVID-19 vaccine. Only in-frame clones appear in the TCRdb table, and some are missing; sequencing was by immunoSEQ multiplex PCR. The repertoire holds about 97,000 clones, about 91% seen once, with under 10% in the top ten. The sample was peripheral blood, taken on day 0 of AZD1222 vaccination. These receptor sequences come from an adult in good health.

J is TRBJ1-6 and V is TRBV6-6; D possibly corresponds to TRBD1 (6 bases). The CDR3 is 16 residues long. The germline gives CDR1 MNHNY, CDR2 SVGAGI (reference sequence). V was pared by 3 bases and J by 9 bases, with 18 bases between. The CDR3 coding sequence is TGTGCCAGCAGTTATCGTGAGGGGGTAACTGGTTCACCCCTCCACTTT. Protein sequence: CASSYREGVTGSPLHF.

The J gene is TRBJ1-2, the V gene TRBV9; D uncertain. CDR1 and CDR2 from the germline V gene are SGDLS and YYNGEE. Trimming shortened V by 6 bases and J by 2 bases, and 17 bases separated the two germline ends. This CDR3 is built from 15 residues. The CDR3 protein is CASTPGGLPNYGYTF. The DNA for the CDR3 is TGTGCCAGCACCCCCGGAGGTCTCCCAAACTATGGCTACACCTTC.

CDR3 DNA sequence: TGCGCCAGCAGCCTCGAGGGACTCAGCCAGGGGGAGCTGTTTTTT. It specifies CASSLEGLSQGELFF. The chain joins TRBV5-1 to TRBJ2-2; the D gene is possibly TRBD2 (6 bases). Trimming took off 4 bases at V and 8 bases at J, with 18 bases between the two ends. The CDR3 is 15 residues long. CDR1 and CDR2 (germline): SGHRS, YFSETQ.

This clone has just one count. V usage is TRBV5-1 and J usage is TRBJ2-1, with D uncertain. CDR3 size: 16 residues. V lost 6 bases and J 0 bases, leaving 16 bases between the germline ends. CDR1 is SGHRS, CDR2 YFSETQ, per germline. This chain's CDR3 is CASMPGRVSSYNEQFF. The CDR3 region has the DNA TGCGCCAGCATGCCGGGTCGGGTGAGCTCCTACAATGAGCAGTTCTTC. Together with reference TRBV5-1 and TRBJ2-1, the CDR3 gives the full variable domain: KAGVTQTPRYLIKTRGQQVTLSCSPISGHRSVSWYQQTPGQGLQFLFEYFSETQRNKGNFPGRFSGRQFSNSRSEMNVSTLELGDSALYLCASMPGRVSSYNEQFFGPGTRLTVL.

The chain has TRBV19 and TRBJ1-1; TRBD1 is a possible D gene (5 bases). The CDR3 totals 13 residues. V gave up 9 bases and J gave up 8 bases, with 19 bases separating them. CDR1 is LNHDA, CDR2 SQIVND, per germline (reference sequence). In nucleotides, the CDR3 is TGTGCCAGATACACCGGGACGCAGGTCGAAGCTTTCTTT. Its translation is CARYTGTQVEAFF.

The chain joins TRBV7-2 to TRBJ1-5; D not certain. This CDR3 comprises 15 residues. V was cut by 5 bases and J by 2 bases, with 13 bases left in between. CDR1 and CDR2 (germline): SGHTA, FQGNSA. CDR3 in amino acids: CASSLDGSGNQPQHF. CDR3 DNA sequence: TGTGCCAGCAGCCTAGACGGGAGCGGCAATCAGCCCCAGCATTTT. Full variable domain (remainder filled in from reference TRBV7-2 and TRBJ1-5): GAGVSQSPSNKVTEKGKDVELRCDPISGHTALYWYRQSLGQGLEFLIYFQGNSAPDKSGLPSDRFSAERTGGSVSTLTIQRTQQEDSAVYLCASSLDGSGNQPQHFGDGTRLSIL.

In nucleotides, the CDR3 is TGTGCCAGCAGCTTAGGACGGACAAATCAGCCCCAGCATTTT. Its protein product is CASSLGRTNQPQHF. V is TRBV11-2 and J is TRBJ1-5; maybe TRBD1 (5 bases). The germline V gene encodes CDR1 SGHAT and CDR2 FQNNGV. CDR3 length: 14 residues. Trimming took off 1 base at V and 4 bases at J, with 8 bases between the two ends.